Each of the 25 T cell receptor beta chains below was sequenced from the same sample in a study of blood T cells in healthy people across ages. Using a J-beta primer mix together with a sample-barcoded 5' primer, a second PCR was run for roughly 7 to 11 cycles. TCRdb re-called the 5' RACE reads with MiXCR, one entry per CDR3 protein. The sample shows 1.4 million to 1.5 million distinct CDR3 sequences, about 43% of them seen only once. Sequenced: blood. These receptors all come from a woman between 18 and 30 years old in good health.

The rearrangement uses TRBV7-8 and TRBJ1-1, with a possible D match to TRBD1 (6 bases). The V end was cut by 0 bases, the J end by 0 bases, with 8 bases between. Germline V CDR1 and CDR2: SGHVS, FQNEAQ. The CDR3 is 15 amino acids. CDR3 amino acids: CASSLAEGVNTEAFF. DNA of the CDR3: TGTGCCAGCAGCTTAGCTGAGGGGGTGAACACTGAAGCTTTCTTT.

This chain links TRBV20-1 with TRBJ2-1; D may be TRBD1 or TRBD2 (5 bases each). This CDR3 has 12 residues. Germline V gives CDR1 DFQATT, CDR2 SNEGSKA (reference sequence). The germline V and J ends were trimmed by 0 bases and 10 bases, with 10 bases remaining between them. CDR3 sequence reads: CSARDEGPEQFF. In DNA form, the CDR3 reads TGCAGTGCTAGAGATGAGGGACCCGAGCAGTTCTTC.

This chain connects TRBV12-3 or TRBV12-4 to TRBJ1-2; no reliable D call. This CDR3 comprises 12 residues. With 5 bases removed from V and 4 bases from J, the gap between germline ends came to 8 bases. The CDR3 region has the DNA TGTGCCAGCAGTAAGGGAACCTATGGCTACACCTTC. As protein: CASSKGTYGYTF.

This clonotype was seen only a few times. This chain uses TRBV28 with TRBJ1-5; D remains ambiguous. V was clipped by 7 bases and J by 5 bases, with 12 bases between them. CDR1 is MDHEN, CDR2 SYDVKM, per germline. The CDR3 consists of 13 residues. CDR3 sequence (DNA): TGTGCCAGCACCCCGACCACTTATCAGCCCCAGCATTTT. The encoded protein is CASTPTTYQPQHF.

This clonotype has just a few counts. The CDR3 region is CASSSQGASYNEQFF. The CDR3 region has the DNA TGCGCCAGCAGTTCACAGGGGGCGTCCTACAATGAGCAGTTCTTC. The chain recombines TRBV5-1 with TRBJ2-1, with 9 bases aligning to TRBD1. The CDR3 runs to 15 residues. Germline trimming cut 5 bases from V and 1 base from J; bases unmatched to any gene: 4. CDR1 SGHRS and CDR2 YFSETQ come from the germline V gene.

The chain recombines TRBV6-5 with TRBJ2-3; D call uncertain. V was pared by 6 bases and J by 6 bases, with 19 bases between. From germline, CDR1 is MNHEY and CDR2 SVGAGI. The CDR3 totals 15 residues. This chain's CDR3 is CASSLSPTHMDTQYF. CDR3 coding DNA: TGTGCCAGCAGCCTAAGCCCTACGCACATGGATACGCAGTATTTT.

This clonotype turned up a few times. The genes are TRBV12-3 or TRBV12-4 and TRBJ1-6; 8 positions match TRBD1. The V segment lost 5 bases and the J segment 5 bases; nucleotides outside the gene matches: 5. The length of the CDR3 is 15 residues. DNA for the CDR3: TGTGCCAGCAGTGCCGGACAGGGACATAATTCACCCCTCCACTTT. Translating gives CASSAGQGHNSPLHF.

The chain is built from TRBV5-1 and TRBJ2-3; a possible D gene is TRBD2 (7 bases). The length of the CDR3 is 15 residues. Trimming removed 4 bases at V and 6 bases at J, with 18 bases between. CDR1 is SGHRS and CDR2 is YFSETQ in the germline V gene. CDR3 DNA: TGCGCCAGCAGCAGGAGGGGGGGCCAATTGGATACGCAGTATTTT. Amino acids: CASSRRGGQLDTQYF.

V usage is TRBV7-6 and J usage is TRBJ2-5; 11 nucleotides match TRBD1. Trimming took 1 base from V and 7 from J; bases not matched to a gene: 8. Germline-derived CDR1 and CDR2 are SGHVS and FNYEAQ. CDR3 length: 16 residues. This chain's CDR3 is CASSLVGTGGTVTQYF. In DNA form, the CDR3 reads TGTGCCAGCAGCTTAGTGGGGACAGGGGGGACGGTGACCCAGTACTTC.

This clonotype was picked up a small number of times. The J gene is TRBJ2-3, the V gene TRBV12-3 or TRBV12-4, with D possibly being TRBD2 (5 bases). This CDR3 is 15 amino acids long. Trimming cost V 3 bases and J 0 bases, with 10 bases left between them. The CDR3 nucleotides read TGTGCCAGCAGTTTTTTACTAGAAAGCACAGATACGCAGTATTTT. The encoded protein is CASSFLLESTDTQYF.

The genes are TRBV7-8 and TRBJ2-1, with 8 bases that match TRBD2. The V segment lost 6 bases and the J segment 4 bases; nucleotides outside the gene matches: 14. CDR1 and CDR2 (germline): SGHVS, FQNEAQ. The length of the CDR3 is 17 residues. The CDR3 DNA reads as TGTGCCAGCAGGCCTCCTGGGCAGCGGGGGTTTTACAATGAGCAGTTCTTC. It is translated as CASRPPGQRGFYNEQFF. The full variable domain, its missing parts supplied by reference TRBV7-8 and TRBJ2-1, is GAGVSQSPRYKVAKRGQDVALRCDPISGHVSLFWYQQALGQGPEFLTYFQNEAQLDKSGLPSDRFFAERPEGSVSTLKIQRTQQEDSAVYLCASRPPGQRGFYNEQFFGPGTRLTVL.

This clonotype came up a few times. This chain joins TRBV20-1 and TRBJ2-7; TRBD2 agrees at 8 bases. V trimming: 7 bases; J trimming: 0 bases; junction bases outside the gene matches: 5. Germline-derived CDR1 and CDR2 are DFQATT and SNEGSKA (reference sequence). CDR3 size: 13 residues. In nucleotides, the CDR3 is TGCAGTGGTACTAGCGGTACCTCCTACGAGCAGTACTTC. Translating it yields CSGTSGTSYEQYF.

This rearrangement joins TRBV4-1 to TRBJ1-2; D not resolved. CDR3 length: 14 amino acids. Germline CDR1 and CDR2: MGHRA and YSYEKL. Deletions cut 1 base from V and 3 bases from J, with 9 bases between. DNA for the CDR3: TGCGCCAGCAGCCAAGGGACGTCCTACTATGGCTACACCTTC. Translating gives CASSQGTSYYGYTF.

The chain uses TRBV20-1 and TRBJ1-5; 7 positions agree with TRBD1. Germline V gene sequence: CDR1 DFQATT, CDR2 SNEGSKA (reference sequence). V lost 4 bases and J lost 6; bases outside the gene matches: 3. The CDR3 is 12 residues long. This CDR3 is CSATPGGQPQHF. DNA of the CDR3: TGCAGTGCTACCCCAGGGGGTCAGCCCCAGCATTTT.

In its sample, this clonotype was seen a few times. The rearrangement joins TRBV7-2 to TRBJ2-1, with 7 bases matching TRBD2. V was clipped by 2 bases and J by 6 bases; unmatched bases: 10. This CDR3 spans 16 amino acids. Germline CDR1 reads SGHTA; CDR2 reads FQGNSA. CDR3 residues: CASSLTAGVGGNEQFF. CDR3 nucleotide sequence: TGTGCCAGCAGCTTAACGGCGGGAGTTGGGGGCAATGAGCAGTTCTTC. The full variable domain, with the rest looked up from reference TRBV7-2 and TRBJ2-1, is GAGVSQSPSNKVTEKGKDVELRCDPISGHTALYWYRQSLGQGLEFLIYFQGNSAPDKSGLPSDRFSAERTGGSVSTLTIQRTQQEDSAVYLCASSLTAGVGGNEQFFGPGTRLTVL.

This clonotype showed up just a few times. V and J are TRBV4-1 and TRBJ1-4, with 8 bases aligning to TRBD1. CDR3 size: 15 residues. V gave up 7 bases and J gave up 5 bases; unmatched junction bases: 9. Per the germline V gene, CDR1 is MGHRA and CDR2 is YSYEKL. For the CDR3, the DNA is TGCGCCAGCACCCTCCAGGACAGGGTAAATGAAAAACTGTTTTTT. It yields the protein CASTLQDRVNEKLFF.

This clonotype was seen more than once but under ten times. The chain joins TRBV12-3 or TRBV12-4 to TRBJ1-5, with 7 bases lining up with TRBD1. The CDR3 loop spans 15 amino acids. The J segment lost 6 bases and the V segment lost 6 bases, leaving 11 bases of the junction unmatched. CDR3 amino acids: CASSLDREESQPQHF. As DNA, the CDR3 is TGTGCCAGCAGCCTAGACAGGGAGGAGAGTCAGCCCCAGCATTTT.

This clonotype has a handful of counts. The gene calls are TRBV6-5 and TRBJ1-2, with D maybe TRBD1 (6 bases). Per the germline V gene, CDR1 is MNHEY and CDR2 is SVGAGI. The CDR3 runs to 15 residues. V lost 6 bases and J lost 3, with 17 bases in between. The CDR3 DNA reads TGTGCCAGCAGGCACCGTACAGGGACCCACTATGGCTACACCTTC. Residues: CASRHRTGTHYGYTF.

The V gene is TRBV27, the J gene TRBJ2-5; D perhaps matches TRBD2 (6 bases). V was trimmed by 3 bases and J by 11 bases, leaving 22 bases between them. CDR3 size: 15 residues. Germline assignment: CDR1 MNHEY and CDR2 SMNVEV (reference sequence). CDR3 coding DNA: TGTGCCAGCAGTTTTACCAGCGGGCTTTCCAATGAGCAGTACTTC. Translation: CASSFTSGLSNEQYF.

V and J are TRBV6-2 or TRBV6-3 and TRBJ2-6; 10 bases match TRBD1. The CDR3 is 17 residues long. Germline CDR1 reads MNHEY; CDR2 reads SVGEGT. The trim removed 3 bases at V and 0 bases at J, leaving 2 bases unmatched. CDR3 DNA: TGTGCCAGCAGTTATGACAGGGGGCACTCTGGGGCCAACGTCCTGACTTTC. This translates into CASSYDRGHSGANVLTF.

The chain uses TRBV28 and TRBJ1-4; D gene uncertain. V lost 2 bases and J 2 bases, leaving 6 bases between the germline ends. This CDR3 has 14 amino acids. Germline values: CDR1 MDHEN, CDR2 SYDVKM. The CDR3 DNA reads as TGTGCCAGCAGTTTAGGGTTGACTAATGAAAAACTGTTTTTT. As protein: CASSLGLTNEKLFF.

This rearrangement joins TRBV12-3 or TRBV12-4 to TRBJ1-4; TRBD1 matches at 8 bases. This CDR3 is 14 amino acids long. Germline trimming cut 5 bases from V and 7 bases from J; bases unmatched to any gene: 6. CDR3 nucleotides: TGTGCCAGCAGTGCGACAGGGGCCCCTGAAAAACTGTTTTTT. It codes for CASSATGAPEKLFF.

For this clonotype: The junction differs from germline at one of its ends, possibly a read error. The V call is TRBV10-3, the J call TRBJ2-1, with 8 positions matching TRBD2. This CDR3 spans 15 amino acids. Looked up from germline, CDR1 is ENHRY and CDR2 is SYGVKD. CDR3 region: CAIGDPGLGGNEQFF. CDR3 coding DNA: TGTGCCATCGGTGACCCGGGACTAGGGGGCAATGAGCAGTTCTTC.

This clonotype was recorded many times. The chain has TRBV7-9 and TRBJ2-5; 10 bases fit TRBD2. V lost 5 bases and J lost 4; bases outside the gene matches: 7. The CDR3 extends over 15 amino acids. Per germline, CDR1 SEHNR and CDR2 FQNEAQ (reference sequence). The CDR3 DNA sequence: TGTGCCAGCAGCCTTCTAGCGGGAGTTGGAGAGACCCAGTACTTC. As protein: CASSLLAGVGETQYF.

This clonotype has just a few counts. J is TRBJ1-5 and V is TRBV5-1, with D possibly being TRBD1 (5 bases). CDR1 is SGHRS, CDR2 YFSETQ, per germline. V gave up 3 bases and J gave up 6 bases, with 10 bases separating them. There are 13 residues in the CDR3. Here the CDR3 DNA reads TGCGCCAGCAGCTGGGATGGGGGTCAGCCCCAGCATTTT. Translated, it gives CASSWDGGQPQHF.